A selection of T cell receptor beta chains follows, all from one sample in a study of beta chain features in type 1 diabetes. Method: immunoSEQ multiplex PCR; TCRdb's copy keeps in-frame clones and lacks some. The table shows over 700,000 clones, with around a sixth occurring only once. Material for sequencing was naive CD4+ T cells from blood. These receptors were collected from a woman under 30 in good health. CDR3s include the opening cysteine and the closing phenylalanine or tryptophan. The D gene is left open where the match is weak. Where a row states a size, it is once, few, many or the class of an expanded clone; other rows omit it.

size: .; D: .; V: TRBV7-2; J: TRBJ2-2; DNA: TGTGCCAGCAGCTTAGTCATAGCGACGAACACCGGGGAGCTGTTTTTT; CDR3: CASSLVIATNTGELFF
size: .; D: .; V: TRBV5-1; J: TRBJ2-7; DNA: TGCGCCAGCAGCTTGGTTTCAGGGACCTACGAGCAGTACTTC; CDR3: CASSLVSGTYEQYF
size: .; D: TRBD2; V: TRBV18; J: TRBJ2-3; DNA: TGTGCCAGCTCAAGACTAGCGGATACGCAGTATTTT; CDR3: CASSRLADTQYF
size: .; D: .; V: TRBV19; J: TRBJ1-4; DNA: TGTGCCAGTAGTGCCCGAACAGGGAATAATGAAAAACTGTTTTTT; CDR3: CASSARTGNNEKLFF
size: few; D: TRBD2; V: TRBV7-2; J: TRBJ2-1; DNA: TGTGCCAGCAGCCCAGGACTAGTTTACAATGAGCAGTTCTTC; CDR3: CASSPGLVYNEQFF
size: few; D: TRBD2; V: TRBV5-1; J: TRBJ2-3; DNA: TGCGCCAGCAGCTTGGGACTAGCGGGGACAGATACGCAGTATTTT; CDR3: CASSLGLAGTDTQYF
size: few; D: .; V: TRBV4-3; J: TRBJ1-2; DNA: TGCGCCAGCAGCCCGCGCCGGGACTATGGCTACACCTTC; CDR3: CASSPRRDYGYTF
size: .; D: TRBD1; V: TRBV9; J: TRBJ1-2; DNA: TGTGCCAGCAGCGTAGCGAGCCAGGGGGTCTATGGCTACACCTTC; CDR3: CASSVASQGVYGYTF
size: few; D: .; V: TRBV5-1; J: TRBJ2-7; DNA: TGCGCCAGCAGCTTGGTTCCAGGGACATCCTACGAGCAGTACTTC; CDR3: CASSLVPGTSYEQYF
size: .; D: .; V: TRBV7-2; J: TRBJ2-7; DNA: TGTGCCAGCAGCTTTATGGCGGGCATGACCTACGAGCAGTACTTC; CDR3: CASSFMAGMTYEQYF
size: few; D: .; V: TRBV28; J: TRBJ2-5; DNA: TGTGCCAGCAGTTTAACGTACGGGGAAGAGACCCAGTACTTC; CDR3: CASSLTYGEETQYF
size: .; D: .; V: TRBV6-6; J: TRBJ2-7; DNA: TGTGCCAGCAGCCCTGGGGCCGGGGAGCAGTACTTC; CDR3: CASSPGAGEQYF
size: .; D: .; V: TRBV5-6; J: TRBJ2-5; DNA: TGTGCCAGCAGCTTCTTTCGGGGGCAAGAGACCCAGTACTTC; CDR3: CASSFFRGQETQYF
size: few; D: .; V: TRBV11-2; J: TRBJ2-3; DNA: TGTGCCAGCAGCTTAATCCTAGGAGTTTTCACAGATACGCAGTATTTT; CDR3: CASSLILGVFTDTQYF
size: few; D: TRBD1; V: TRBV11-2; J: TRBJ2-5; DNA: TGTGCCAGCAGCTTAGGACAGGGAACTGGGGAGACCCAGTACTTC; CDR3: CASSLGQGTGETQYF
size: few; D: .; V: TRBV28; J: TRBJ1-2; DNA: TGTGCCAGCAGCCCTGGGGGCCATGGCTACACCTTC; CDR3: CASSPGGHGYTF